These 21 T cell receptor beta chains were all obtained from the same sample, sequenced in a study of beta chain features in type 1 diabetes. Expressed TCRB transcripts got sequenced, as all isolated RNA was reverse transcribed. Assay: immunoSEQ multiplex PCR; the TCRdb copy retains only in-frame clones and omits some. Of 970,000 or so clones listed, roughly a sixth are singletons. The material sequenced was naive CD4+ T cells from blood. All receptors come from a woman aged 18-29 years in good health.

J is TRBJ2-3 and V is TRBV7-8; possibly TRBD1 for D (5 bases). V was clipped by 1 base and J by 5 bases, with 19 bases between them. The CDR3 consists of 17 residues. Germline V gene lookup returns CDR1 SGHVS and CDR2 FQNEAQ. CDR3 sequence: CASSLERGTFAQDTQYF. CDR3 in DNA: TGTGCCAGCAGCTTAGAAAGGGGCACGTTTGCCCAAGATACGCAGTATTTT. The whole variable domain, remainder taken from reference TRBV7-8 and TRBJ2-3, is GAGVSQSPRYKVAKRGQDVALRCDPISGHVSLFWYQQALGQGPEFLTYFQNEAQLDKSGLPSDRFFAERPEGSVSTLKIQRTQQEDSAVYLCASSLERGTFAQDTQYFGPGTRLTVL.

V and J are TRBV14 and TRBJ2-7; the D gene is possibly TRBD2 (7 bases). The germline V gene has CDR1 SGHDN and CDR2 FVKESK. The CDR3 runs 13 residues. Trimming took 3 bases from V and 5 from J, leaving 11 bases between them. The CDR3 spells CASSQVGGDEQYF. CDR3 in DNA: TGTGCCAGCAGCCAGGTAGGGGGGGACGAGCAGTACTTC. Based on the CDR3 plus reference TRBV14 and TRBJ2-7, the full variable domain is EAGVTQFPSHSVIEKGQTVTLRCDPISGHDNLYWYRRVMGKEIKFLLHFVKESKQDESGMPNNRFLAERTGGTYSTLKVQPAELEDSGVYFCASSQVGGDEQYFGPGTRLTVT.

The gene calls are TRBV5-4 and TRBJ2-5, with D possibly matching TRBD2 (5 bases). Deletions cut 4 bases from V and 5 bases from J, with 15 bases between. Germline assignment: CDR1 SGHNT and CDR2 YYREEE (reference sequence). The CDR3 has 14 residues. DNA for the CDR3: TGTGCCAGCAGCGTAAGGACTGGCAAGGAGACCCAGTACTTC. Its translation is CASSVRTGKETQYF.

This clone has only a few counts. V gene TRBV5-1 combines with J gene TRBJ2-3, with D perhaps matching TRBD1 (6 bases). The V gene's germline CDR1 is SGHRS and CDR2 YFSETQ. Trimming removed 9 bases at V and 2 bases at J, with 19 bases between. This CDR3 region has 15 residues. CDR3 in amino acids: CATKEQGKATDTQYF. The CDR3 coding sequence is TGCGCCACGAAGGAACAGGGAAAAGCCACAGATACGCAGTATTTT.

V is TRBV5-6 and J is TRBJ2-5, with 15 bases identical to TRBD2. Germline CDR1 reads SGHDT; CDR2 reads YYEEEE. The CDR3 covers 15 residues. V trimming: 2 bases; J trimming: 7 bases; junction bases outside the gene matches: 3. CDR3 bases: TGTGCCAGCAGCTTCAGGACTAGCGGGAGGGGGACCCAGTACTTC. Encoded protein: CASSFRTSGRGTQYF. Full variable domain (missing parts from reference TRBV5-6 and TRBJ2-5): DAGVTQSPTHLIKTRGQQVTLRCSPKSGHDTVSWYQQALGQGPQFIFQYYEEEERQRGNFPDRFSGHQFPNYSSELNVNALLLGDSALYLCASSFRTSGRGTQYFGPGTRLLVL.

The V and J genes are TRBV18 and TRBJ2-1; 7 bases map to TRBD1. The germline V gene encodes CDR1 KGHSH and CDR2 LQKENI. V dropped 4 bases and J dropped 4; count of bases not matched to a gene: 1. CDR3 size: 13 residues. The CDR3: CASSRQGYNEQFF. CDR3 bases: TGTGCCAGCTCACGACAGGGTTACAATGAGCAGTTCTTC.

This rearrangement joins TRBV7-2 to TRBJ2-5, with 7 bases that match TRBD1. Germline V gene lookup returns CDR1 SGHTA and CDR2 FQGNSA. The CDR3 consists of 18 residues. V lost 5 bases, J lost 4 bases, and 19 bases stayed unmatched. CDR3 residues: CASSVISSRDSHSETQYF. The CDR3 DNA follows: TGTGCCAGCAGCGTTATCTCCTCCCGGGACAGTCATTCAGAGACCCAGTACTTC.

In its sample, this clone was seen a few times. V usage is TRBV9 and J usage is TRBJ2-1; 7 bases align to TRBD1. Germline V gives CDR1 SGDLS, CDR2 YYNGEE. J gave up 4 bases and V 4 bases, and 8 bases lay outside the gene matches. This CDR3 has 15 amino acids. CDR3 residues: CASSLRDRLYNEQFF. The CDR3 DNA reads as TGTGCCAGCAGCTTAAGGGACAGACTTTACAATGAGCAGTTCTTC.

The chain has TRBV5-4 and TRBJ2-1; maybe TRBD2 (5 bases). The V end was cut by 4 bases, the J end by 0 bases, with 11 bases between. The CDR3 has 15 residues. CDR1 is SGHNT, CDR2 YYREEE, per germline (reference sequence). The CDR3 spells CASSIGSGSYNEQFF. CDR3 sequence (DNA): TGTGCCAGCAGCATAGGGAGCGGCTCCTACAATGAGCAGTTCTTC.

J is TRBJ2-1 and V is TRBV18; TRBD2 agrees at 7 bases. Trimming took 1 base from V and 8 from J; bases not matched to a gene: 8. The CDR3 totals 15 residues. Germline V gene lookup returns CDR1 KGHSH and CDR2 LQKENI. CDR3 amino acids: CASSPLAGVGDEQFF. The CDR3 DNA reads TGTGCCAGCTCACCACTGGCGGGAGTGGGTGATGAGCAGTTCTTC.

The chain couples TRBV28 to TRBJ2-5, with 10 nucleotides matching TRBD1. The germline CDR1 and CDR2 sequences are MDHEN and SYDVKM. Losses at the gene ends were 5 bases for V and 5 bases for J; bases not matched to a gene: 8. The CDR3 loop spans 15 amino acids. The CDR3 loop reads CASSGGTGAQETQYF. The CDR3 coding sequence is TGTGCCAGCAGTGGGGGGACAGGGGCCCAGGAGACCCAGTACTTC. Supplemented by reference TRBV28 and TRBJ2-5, the full variable domain reads DVKVTQSSRYLVKRTGEKVFLECVQDMDHENMFWYRQDPGLGLRLIYFSYDVKMKEKGDIPEGYSVSREKKERFSLILESASTNQTSMYLCASSGGTGAQETQYFGPGTRLLVL.

This clone was counted between two and nine times. The gene calls are TRBV29-1 and TRBJ2-5; TRBD2 aligns across 7 bases. Germline V gives CDR1 SQVTM, CDR2 ANQGSEA. The trim removed 7 bases at V and 5 bases at J, leaving 16 bases unmatched. This CDR3 comprises 15 residues. CDR3 nucleotides: TGCAGCGGTGCCCCACGGGGGGAGGGCCTGGAGACCCAGTACTTC. Translated, it gives CSGAPRGEGLETQYF.

V is TRBV28 and J is TRBJ1-5; TRBD1 matches at 7 bases. There are 15 residues in the CDR3. V lost 6 bases and J lost 1; bases outside the gene matches: 6. Germline lookup yields CDR1 MDHEN and CDR2 SYDVKM. CDR3 region: CASRTGDVSNQPQHF. As DNA, the CDR3 is TGTGCCAGCAGAACAGGGGATGTCAGCAATCAGCCCCAGCATTTT.

The chain couples TRBV2 to TRBJ2-1, with TRBD1 identical over 7 bases. Trimming at V came to 10 bases and at J to 2 bases, leaving 8 bases not matched to a gene. The CDR3 contains 14 residues. Germline V gene lookup returns CDR1 SNHLY and CDR2 FYNNEI. The CDR3 DNA is TGTGCCACCGAGACAGGGAAGGCCTACAATGAGCAGTTCTTC. Translated, it gives CATETGKAYNEQFF. The full variable domain, its missing parts supplied by reference TRBV2 and TRBJ2-1, is EPEVTQTPSHQVTQMGQEVILRCVPISNHLYFYWYRQILGQKVEFLVSFYNNEISEKSEIFDDQFSVERPDGSNFTLKIRSTKLEDSAMYFCATETGKAYNEQFFGPGTRLTVL.

The V gene is TRBV9, the J gene TRBJ2-1; possible D gene TRBD2, 5 bases. Germline V gives CDR1 SGDLS, CDR2 YYNGEE. The ends were cut back, 1 base at V and 6 bases at J, with 20 bases in the middle. The CDR3 extends over 17 amino acids. In nucleotides, the CDR3 is TGTGCCAGCAGCGTAAGTTGGGAGCAGAATTCTCTCAATGAGCAGTTCTTC. Its protein product is CASSVSWEQNSLNEQFF.

The chain recombines TRBV6-5 with TRBJ2-7, with 8 bases lining up with TRBD1. The CDR3 runs 14 residues. Germline assignment: CDR1 MNHEY and CDR2 SVGAGI. V was clipped by 3 bases and J by 4 bases; unmatched bases: 5. CDR3 region: CASSYHRGRYEQYF. In DNA form, the CDR3 reads TGTGCCAGCAGTTATCACAGGGGGAGGTACGAGCAGTACTTC.

In its sample, this clone was seen a few times. Other nucleotide sequences in the sample specify the same CDR3. The chain employs TRBV9 and TRBJ2-3; D remains unclear. Germline CDR1 is SGDLS and CDR2 is YYNGEE. This CDR3 comprises 13 residues. V was shortened by 2 bases and J by 0 bases, with 4 bases between the two germline ends. The CDR3 is CASSVASTDTQYF. CDR3 coding DNA: TGTGCCAGCAGCGTGGCTAGCACAGATACGCAGTATTTT.

The chain links TRBV9 to TRBJ1-3, with unresolved D. Looked up from germline, CDR1 is SGDLS and CDR2 is YYNGEE. Deletions cut 0 bases from V and 0 bases from J, with 7 bases between. The CDR3 length is 15 residues. CDR3 amino acids: CASSVGYASGNTIYF. CDR3 nucleotides: TGTGCCAGCAGCGTAGGGTATGCCTCTGGAAACACCATATATTTT.

This clone has more than one count but fewer than ten. The rearrangement joins TRBV7-9 to TRBJ2-1; TRBD2 matches at 7 bases. J lost 9 bases, V lost 5 bases, and 25 bases had no gene match. Germline loops: CDR1 SEHNR, CDR2 FQNEAQ (reference sequence). The CDR3 length is 19 residues. CDR3 DNA sequence: TGTGCCAGCAGCCCCCCCGGGGGGACGCAAGCCGAAGGCCAAGGTGAGCAGTTCTTC. Translated: CASSPPGGTQAEGQGEQFF.

This clone appeared once. J is TRBJ2-7 and V is TRBV6-5; 10 positions agree with TRBD2. The CDR3 runs to 16 residues. Germline assignment: CDR1 MNHEY and CDR2 SVGAGI. Trimming took 0 bases from V and 2 from J; bases not matched to a gene: 4. DNA of the CDR3: TGTGCCAGCAGTTACTCGATAGCGGGAGGCCCCTACGAGCAGTACTTC. Encoded protein: CASSYSIAGGPYEQYF.

The chain is built from TRBV7-3 and TRBJ2-3; no firm D call. V lost 5 bases and J 0 bases, leaving 9 bases between the germline ends. The CDR3 contains 14 residues. Germline CDR1 is SGHTA and CDR2 is FQGTGA. CDR3 in amino acids: CASSPARSTDTQYF. For the CDR3, the DNA is TGTGCCAGCAGCCCCGCCCGGAGCACAGATACGCAGTATTTT.